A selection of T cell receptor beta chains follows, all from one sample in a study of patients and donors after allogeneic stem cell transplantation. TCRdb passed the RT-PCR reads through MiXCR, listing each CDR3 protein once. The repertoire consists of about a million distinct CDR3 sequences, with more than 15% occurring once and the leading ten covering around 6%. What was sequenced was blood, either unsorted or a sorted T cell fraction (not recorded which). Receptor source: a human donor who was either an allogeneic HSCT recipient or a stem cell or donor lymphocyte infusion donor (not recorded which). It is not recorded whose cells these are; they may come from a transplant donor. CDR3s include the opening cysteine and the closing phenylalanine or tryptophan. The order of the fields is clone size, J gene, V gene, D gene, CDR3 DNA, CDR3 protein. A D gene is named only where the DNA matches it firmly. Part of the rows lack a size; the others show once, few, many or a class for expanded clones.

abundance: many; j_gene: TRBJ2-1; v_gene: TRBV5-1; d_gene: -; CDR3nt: TGCGCCAGCAGCTTGGATGCAGGGGCACGAAACAATGAGCAGTTCTTC; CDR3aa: CASSLDAGARNNEQFF
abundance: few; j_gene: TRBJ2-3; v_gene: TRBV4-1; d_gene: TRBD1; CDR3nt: TGCGCCAGCAGCCAGGAAACAGGGGTCTCTGTTACAGATACGCAGTATTTT; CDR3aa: CASSQETGVSVTDTQYF
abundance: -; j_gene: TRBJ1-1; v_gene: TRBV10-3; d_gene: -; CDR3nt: TGTGCCATCAGTGAGTCGGATAGGGGATCTGAAGCTTTCTTT; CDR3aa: CAISESDRGSEAFF
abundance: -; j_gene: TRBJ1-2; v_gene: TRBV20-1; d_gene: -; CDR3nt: TGCAGTGCTCCAGCCACAGGGTACAACTATGGCTACACCTTC; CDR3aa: CSAPATGYNYGYTF
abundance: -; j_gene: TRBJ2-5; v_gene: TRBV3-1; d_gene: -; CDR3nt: TGTGCCAGCAGCCAAGATGGCCCCCGGGGGGCTTGGGAGACCCAGTACTTC; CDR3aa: CASSQDGPRGAWETQYF
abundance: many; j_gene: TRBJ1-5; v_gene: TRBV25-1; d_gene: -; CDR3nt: TGTGCCAGCAGTGGGGGGGTAGGGGTCATATGCAATCAGCCCCAGCATTTT; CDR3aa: CASSGGVGVICNQPQHF
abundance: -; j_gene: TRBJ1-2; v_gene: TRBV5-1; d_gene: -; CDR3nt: TGCGCCAGCAGCTCGGACTTAATAGAGGGCTACACCTTC; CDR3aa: CASSSDLIEGYTF
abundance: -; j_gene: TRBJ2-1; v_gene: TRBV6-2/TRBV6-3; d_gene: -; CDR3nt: TGTGCCAGCAGTCACCATAGCCTGGGTGGGGATGAGCAGTTCTTC; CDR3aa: CASSHHSLGGDEQFF
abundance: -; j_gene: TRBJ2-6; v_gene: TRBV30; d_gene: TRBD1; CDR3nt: TGTGCCTGGAGTACAGGGGTTGGGGCCAACGTCCTGACTTTC; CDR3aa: CAWSTGVGANVLTF
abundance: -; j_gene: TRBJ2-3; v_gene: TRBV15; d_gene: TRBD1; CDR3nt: TGTGCCACCAGCACCGGACAGGGCACAGATACGCAGTATTTT; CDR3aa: CATSTGQGTDTQYF
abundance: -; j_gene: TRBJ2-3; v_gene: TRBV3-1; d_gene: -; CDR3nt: TGTGCCAGCAGCCAAGATACGATGATAACAAGCACAGATACGCAGTATTTT; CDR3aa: CASSQDTMITSTDTQYF
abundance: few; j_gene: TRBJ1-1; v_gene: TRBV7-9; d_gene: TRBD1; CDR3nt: TGTGCCAGCAGTTACATTGACAGGGGGCAGGGAGCTTTCTTT; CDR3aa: CASSYIDRGQGAFF
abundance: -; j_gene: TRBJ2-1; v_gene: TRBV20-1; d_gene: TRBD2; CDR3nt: TGCAGTGCTAGAGGGGGTCTAGCGGGAGGAAAGCATGAGCAGTTCTTC; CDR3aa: CSARGGLAGGKHEQFF
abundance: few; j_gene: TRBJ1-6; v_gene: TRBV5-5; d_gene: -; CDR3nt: TGTGCCAGCAGCCTGGATCGTGTTGTTTCACCCCTCCACTTT; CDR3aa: CASSLDRVVSPLHF
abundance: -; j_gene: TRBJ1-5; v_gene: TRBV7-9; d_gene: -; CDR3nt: TGTGCCAGCAGCTTAGCGGCGAGCAATCAGCCCCAGCATTTT; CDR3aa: CASSLAASNQPQHF
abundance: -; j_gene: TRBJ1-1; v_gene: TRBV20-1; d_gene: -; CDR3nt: TGCAGTGCTACCCGAAGGGGGGTACCGAACACTGAAGCTTTCTTT; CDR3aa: CSATRRGVPNTEAFF
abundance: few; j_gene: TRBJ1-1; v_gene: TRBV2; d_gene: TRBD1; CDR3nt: TGTGCCAGCAGGACAGGGTGGGACTTGGTGGCTTTCTTT; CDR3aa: CASRTGWDLVAFF
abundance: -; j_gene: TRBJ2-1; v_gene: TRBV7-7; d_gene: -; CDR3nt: TGTGCCAGCAGCCCCGCGGAGGGAGGCTACAATGAGCAGTTCTTC; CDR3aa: CASSPAEGGYNEQFF
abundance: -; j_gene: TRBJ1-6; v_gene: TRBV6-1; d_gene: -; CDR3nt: TGTGCCAGCAGAATACAGTCTATGGGGAATTCACCCCTCCACTTT; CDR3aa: CASRIQSMGNSPLHF
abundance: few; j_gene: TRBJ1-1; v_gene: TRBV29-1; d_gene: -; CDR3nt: TGCAGCGTTTCTTACCCCCGGCCCCAGACTAGAGAAGCTTTCTTT; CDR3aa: CSVSYPRPQTREAFF
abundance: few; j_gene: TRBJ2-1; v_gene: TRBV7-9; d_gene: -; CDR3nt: TGTGCCAGCAGCTTTTCGGACAGCTGGAATGAGCAGTTCTTC; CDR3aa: CASSFSDSWNEQFF
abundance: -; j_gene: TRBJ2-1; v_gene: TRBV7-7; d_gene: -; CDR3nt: TGTGCTAGCAGCTTAGAGGAGGGGCAGCCCCATGAGCAGTTCTTC; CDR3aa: CASSLEEGQPHEQFF
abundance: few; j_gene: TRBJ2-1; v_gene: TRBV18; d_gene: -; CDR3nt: TGTGCCAGCTCACCTCGAGGACAGAACAATGAGCAGTTCTTC; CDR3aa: CASSPRGQNNEQFF
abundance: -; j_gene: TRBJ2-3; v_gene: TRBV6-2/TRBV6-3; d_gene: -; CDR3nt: TGTGCCAGCAGTTATCGCCAACTGCTCGGCACAGATACGCAGTATTTT; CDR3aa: CASSYRQLLGTDTQYF
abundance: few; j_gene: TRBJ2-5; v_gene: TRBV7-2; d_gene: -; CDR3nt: TGTGCCAGCAGCTTATTTATGGAGACCCAGTACTTC; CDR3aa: CASSLFMETQYF
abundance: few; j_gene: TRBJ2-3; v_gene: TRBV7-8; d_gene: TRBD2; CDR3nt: TGTGCCAGCAGCTTCCGAGCGGGGGATCAAGATACGCAGTATTTT; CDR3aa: CASSFRAGDQDTQYF
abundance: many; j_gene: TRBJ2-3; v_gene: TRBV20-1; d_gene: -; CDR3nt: TGCAGTGCCGAGACGAGCACAGATACGCAGTATTTT; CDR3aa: CSAETSTDTQYF
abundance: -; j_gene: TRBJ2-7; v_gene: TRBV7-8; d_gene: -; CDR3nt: TGTGCCAGCAGCTTAGTGCGGGTGGGCGGGAATCGGTACGAGCAGTACTTC; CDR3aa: CASSLVRVGGNRYEQYF